One and the same sample provided the 3 T cell receptor beta chains below, sequenced in a study of blood T cell repertoires in COVID-19. The table came from immunoSEQ multiplex PCR; TCRdb's copy has only in-frame clones and leaves some out. The sample has fewer than 250,000 clones; 80% to 90% are singletons. The sample taken for sequencing was peripheral blood. The receptors stem from a middle-aged man with acute or convalescent COVID-19.

The chain carries TRBV9 and TRBJ1-2; D is unresolved. The CDR3 has 13 residues. Trimming removed 1 base at V and 2 bases at J, with 6 bases between. CDR1 and CDR2 (germline): SGDLS, YYNGEE. In nucleotides, the CDR3 is TGTGCCAGCAGCGTAACGGAGAACTATGGCTACACCTTC. Protein product: CASSVTENYGYTF.

This clone appeared a single time. The chain employs TRBV28 and TRBJ1-1, with D unresolved. CDR3 size: 15 residues. Germline CDR1 and CDR2: MDHEN and SYDVKM. The V end lost 5 bases, the J end lost 6 bases, and 19 bases lay between the germline ends. In nucleotides, the CDR3 is TGTGCCAGCAGTGTTCAACGGGTGCGACTCGCTGAAGCTTTCTTT. Protein product: CASSVQRVRLAEAFF.

The chain is built from TRBV6-5 and TRBJ1-6; TRBD1 aligns across 8 bases. V gave up 8 bases and J gave up 8 bases; unmatched junction bases: 8. There are 14 residues in the CDR3. The germline CDR1 and CDR2 sequences are MNHEY and SVGAGI. CDR3 amino acids: CASSRTGKDSPLHF. Here the CDR3 DNA reads TGTGCCAGCTCTCGGACAGGGAAAGATTCACCCCTCCACTTT.